The next 32 T cell receptor beta chains were all read from a single sample in a study of blood T cell repertoires in COVID-19. Using immunoSEQ multiplex PCR, the repertoire was profiled, and TCRdb retains in-frame clones only, with some absent. Of 100,000 to 140,000 clones in the sample, about three quarters were seen once. The sequenced sample consisted of peripheral blood. Receptors were obtained from a man in his sixties or seventies with acute or convalescent COVID-19.

This chain connects TRBV7-3 to TRBJ1-6; no reliable D call. CDR1 and CDR2 from the germline V gene are SGHTA and FQGTGA. The CDR3 is 15 residues long. Trimming cost V 6 bases and J 13 bases, with 22 bases left between them. The DNA of the CDR3 is TGTGCCAGCAGTTCAAACGGGTTTAACCGGGAGCCCCTCCACTTT. Its protein product is CASSSNGFNREPLHF.

The rearrangement joins TRBV19 to TRBJ1-2, with unresolved D. The CDR3 is 13 amino acids. Per germline, CDR1 LNHDA and CDR2 SQIVND (reference sequence). Deletions cut 1 base from V and 2 bases from J, with 5 bases between. CDR3 residues: CASSIGRNYGYTF. The CDR3 bases are TGTGCCAGTAGTATAGGTCGGAACTATGGCTACACCTTC.

The rearrangement links TRBV14 to TRBJ1-2; D remains ambiguous. This CDR3 contains 16 residues. Trimming pared 4 bases from V and 3 bases from J, leaving 18 bases between. Germline CDR1 reads SGHDN; CDR2 reads FVKESK. CDR3 nucleotide sequence: TGTGCCAGCAGCCTTCAATCCATCACTGTGGACTATGGCTACACCTTC. Translated: CASSLQSITVDYGYTF. Based on the CDR3 plus reference TRBV14 and TRBJ1-2, the full variable domain is EAGVTQFPSHSVIEKGQTVTLRCDPISGHDNLYWYRRVMGKEIKFLLHFVKESKQDESGMPNNRFLAERTGGTYSTLKVQPAELEDSGVYFCASSLQSITVDYGYTFGSGTRLTVV.

V usage is TRBV2 and J usage is TRBJ2-5; TRBD1 matches at 11 bases. The V gene's germline CDR1 is SNHLY and CDR2 FYNNEI. Losses at the gene ends were 7 bases for V and 5 bases for J; bases not matched to a gene: 12. The CDR3 runs 16 residues. CDR3 DNA sequence: TGTGCCAGCAACATGGCTGGACAGGGGGCTTGGGAGACCCAGTACTTC. It encodes CASNMAGQGAWETQYF.

The chain couples TRBV18 to TRBJ1-1; D might be TRBD1 (5 bases). Germline V gene sequence: CDR1 KGHSH, CDR2 LQKENI. The CDR3 is 13 amino acids. Trimming took 2 bases from V and 3 from J, leaving 7 bases between them. The CDR3 here is CASSPSRDTEAFF. The CDR3 region has the DNA TGTGCCAGCTCACCAAGCAGGGACACTGAAGCTTTCTTT.

This clone was seen ten or more times. The chain recombines TRBV18 with TRBJ2-5; 9 nucleotides align to TRBD2. The germline CDR1 and CDR2 sequences are KGHSH and LQKENI. The CDR3 loop spans 17 amino acids. Losses at the gene ends were 1 base for V and 5 bases for J; bases not matched to a gene: 11. In nucleotides, the CDR3 is TGTGCCAGCTCACCACAAAGCGGGGGGACCTCATCCGAGACCCAGTACTTC. This codes for CASSPQSGGTSSETQYF. The full variable domain, in which reference TRBV18 and TRBJ2-5 provide the parts outside the CDR3, is NAGVMQNPRHLVRRRGQEARLRCSPMKGHSHVYWYRQLPEEGLKFMVYLQKENIIDESGMPKERFSAEFPKEGPSILRIQQVVRGDSAAYFCASSPQSGGTSSETQYFGPGTRLLVL.

Comments on this clone: Other nucleotide sequences from this sample produce the same CDR3. The gene calls are TRBV27 and TRBJ1-1; 10 bases line up with TRBD1. Looked up from germline, CDR1 is MNHEY and CDR2 is SMNVEV (reference sequence). V trimming: 6 bases; J trimming: 3 bases; junction bases outside the gene matches: 4. CDR3 length: 14 amino acids. Here the CDR3 reads CASRPGQGYTEAFF. CDR3 nucleotide sequence: TGTGCCAGCAGGCCGGGACAGGGGTACACTGAAGCTTTCTTT.

The chain couples TRBV2 to TRBJ1-2; D is unclear. This CDR3 comprises 14 residues. With 2 bases removed from V and 4 bases from J, the gap between germline ends came to 11 bases. In germline, CDR1 is SNHLY, CDR2 FYNNEI. CDR3 sequence: CASSENGLSYGYTF. In DNA form, the CDR3 reads TGTGCCAGCAGTGAAAATGGTCTGAGCTATGGCTACACCTTC.

The chain is built from TRBV5-6 and TRBJ1-5; 7 nucleotides align to TRBD1. CDR3 length equals 14 residues. Germline assignment: CDR1 SGHDT and CDR2 YYEEEE. Germline trimming cut 6 bases from V and 1 base from J; bases unmatched to any gene: 4. The CDR3 DNA follows: TGTGCCAGCACCTCACAGGGGAGCAATCAGCCCCAGCATTTT. It specifies CASTSQGSNQPQHF.

The V gene is TRBV6-4, the J gene TRBJ2-3, with TRBD2 identical over 10 bases. Germline CDR1 is MRHNA and CDR2 is SNTAGT. This CDR3 is built from 16 residues. The junction had 5 bases not matched to a gene; V was cut back by 0 bases and J by 5 bases. The CDR3 coding sequence is TGTGCCAGCAGTGACTCGAGCGGGGGGGCCTTAGATACGCAGTATTTT. This gives the protein CASSDSSGGALDTQYF.

This chain connects TRBV14 to TRBJ1-2; D remains unclear. Trimming cost V 0 bases and J 7 bases, with 15 bases left between them. Germline CDR1 SGHDN, CDR2 FVKESK. The CDR3 totals 15 residues. The CDR3 sequence: CASSQDLLAIRGYTF. The CDR3 DNA reads TGTGCCAGCAGCCAAGATCTCCTGGCCATTCGTGGCTACACCTTC.

The chain employs TRBV28 and TRBJ1-1; D gene ambiguous. Trimming left V 7 bases short and J 6 bases short, with 18 bases between. Germline V gives CDR1 MDHEN, CDR2 SYDVKM. The CDR3 contains 14 residues. DNA for the CDR3: TGTGCCAGCAATAGGGCTCCTAGCTATTCTGAAGCTTTCTTT. It translates to CASNRAPSYSEAFF.

The chain couples TRBV7-2 to TRBJ1-5; D gene unclear. Germline values: CDR1 SGHTA, CDR2 FQGNSA. Trimming left V 4 bases short and J 5 bases short, with 12 bases between. The CDR3 extends over 14 amino acids. The CDR3 sequence is CASSSHSNYQPQHF. In DNA, the CDR3 is TGTGCCAGCAGCTCCCACTCAAACTATCAGCCCCAGCATTTT.

This chain connects TRBV19 to TRBJ1-2, with D possibly matching TRBD1 (5 bases). Germline V gives CDR1 LNHDA, CDR2 SQIVND (reference sequence). CDR3 length equals 13 residues. Trimming shortened V by 9 bases and J by 4 bases, and 15 bases separated the two germline ends. The CDR3 here is CASQTEGIYGYTF. CDR3 sequence (DNA): TGTGCCAGCCAAACGGAGGGGATCTATGGCTACACCTTC.

The chain has TRBV7-9 and TRBJ1-6, with D perhaps TRBD1 (6 bases). This CDR3 comprises 15 residues. Trimming pared 1 base from V and 9 bases from J, leaving 13 bases between. In germline, CDR1 is SEHNR, CDR2 FQNEAQ (reference sequence). CDR3 residues: CASSLGEGGGSPLHF. CDR3 coding DNA: TGTGCCAGCAGCTTAGGGGAAGGGGGTGGTTCACCCCTCCACTTT. Full variable domain (outside the CDR3, taken from reference TRBV7-9 and TRBJ1-6): DTGVSQNPRHKITKRGQNVTFRCDPISEHNRLYWYRQTLGQGPEFLTYFQNEAQLEKSRLLSDRFSAERPKGSFSTLEIQRTEQGDSAMYLCASSLGEGGGSPLHFGNGTRLTVT.

The V call is TRBV29-1, the J call TRBJ1-1, with a weak D call TRBD1 (5 bases). The V gene lost 4 bases and the J gene lost 0 bases, with 9 bases spanning the gap. CDR3 length: 13 amino acids. Germline CDR1 SQVTM, CDR2 ANQGSEA. The CDR3: CSVGQTLNTEAFF. CDR3 DNA: TGCAGCGTTGGACAGACACTGAACACTGAAGCTTTCTTT. Full variable domain (rest looked up from reference TRBV29-1 and TRBJ1-1): SAVISQKPSRDICQRGTSLTIQCQVDSQVTMMFWYRQQPGQSLTLIATANQGSEATYESGFVIDKFPISRPNLTFSTLTVSNMSPEDSSIYLCSVGQTLNTEAFFGQGTRLTVV.

This rearrangement joins TRBV5-6 to TRBJ1-1, with D possibly TRBD1 on 5 matching bases. This CDR3 comprises 14 residues. Trimming pared 4 bases from V and 8 bases from J, leaving 18 bases between. From germline, CDR1 is SGHDT and CDR2 YYEEEE. CDR3 sequence: CASSMRIGTAEAFF. As DNA, the CDR3 is TGTGCCAGCAGCATGCGAATCGGGACTGCCGAAGCTTTCTTT.

The rearrangement links TRBV3-1 (or the pseudogene TRBV3-2) to TRBJ2-7, with 7 nucleotides matching TRBD2. This CDR3 has 14 residues. The J segment lost 5 bases and the V segment lost 0 bases, leaving 4 bases of the junction unmatched. CDR1 is LGHDT and CDR2 is YNNKEL in the germline V gene (reference sequence). As DNA, the CDR3 is TGTGCCAGCAGCCAAGATACTAGCGCAAACGAGCAGTACTTC. Encoded protein: CASSQDTSANEQYF.

The V gene is TRBV19, the J gene TRBJ2-1; D ambiguous. CDR1 LNHDA and CDR2 SQIVND come from the germline V gene (reference sequence). The CDR3 runs 15 residues. Trimming removed 5 bases at V and 0 bases at J, with 11 bases between. DNA of the CDR3: TGTGCCAGTAGTGAATACTCCTCCTCCTACAATGAGCAGTTCTTC. It specifies CASSEYSSSYNEQFF.

The chain recombines TRBV4-3 with TRBJ2-2; 11 bases map to TRBD2. V was clipped by 2 bases and J by 3 bases; unmatched bases: 11. The CDR3 is 19 amino acids. Germline loops: CDR1 LGHNA, CDR2 YSLEER. Here the CDR3 reads CASSQYKPSGGCDTGELFF. CDR3 sequence (DNA): TGCGCCAGCAGCCAATACAAGCCTAGCGGGGGGTGTGACACCGGGGAGCTGTTTTTT.

J is TRBJ1-6 and V is TRBV5-1, with D possibly TRBD1 on 6 matching bases. This CDR3 has 15 amino acids. Looked up from germline, CDR1 is SGHRS and CDR2 is YFSETQ. V lost 1 base and J lost 4, with 9 bases in between. This CDR3 is CASSLTGSYNSPLHF. The DNA for the CDR3 is TGCGCCAGCAGCTTGACAGGGTCGTATAATTCACCCCTCCACTTT.

This rearrangement joins TRBV5-5 to TRBJ2-7; D unresolved. Germline CDR1 and CDR2: SGHKS and YYEKEE (reference sequence). Trimming shortened V by 0 bases and J by 2 bases, and 18 bases separated the two germline ends. The CDR3 spans 17 residues. In DNA form, the CDR3 reads TGTGCCAGCAGCTTGGCCGGGTTCTCGAACGGCCCCTACGAGCAGTACTTC. Amino acids: CASSLAGFSNGPYEQYF.

V gene TRBV4-1 combines with J gene TRBJ1-2; D might be TRBD1 (6 bases). This CDR3 contains 15 residues. The V gene's germline CDR1 is MGHRA and CDR2 YSYEKL. V gave up 8 bases and J gave up 0 bases, with 16 bases separating them. The CDR3 here is CASGSGTGSNYGYTF. CDR3 DNA sequence: TGCGCCAGCGGATCCGGAACAGGGTCTAACTATGGCTACACCTTC.

J is TRBJ1-3 and V is TRBV25-1, with 9 nucleotides matching TRBD1. V dropped 6 bases and J dropped 2; count of bases not matched to a gene: 5. Germline-derived CDR1 and CDR2 are MGHDK and SYGVNS. The length of the CDR3 is 15 residues. CDR3 region: CASRGQGFAGNTIYF. The CDR3 DNA reads TGTGCCAGCAGAGGACAGGGGTTCGCTGGAAACACCATATATTTT.

This chain connects TRBV4-3 to TRBJ1-1; 9 bases align to TRBD1. CDR1 is LGHNA and CDR2 is YSLEER in the germline V gene. V shed 6 bases and J 7 bases; nucleotides not matched to a gene: 0. There are 11 residues in the CDR3. The CDR3 DNA reads as TGCGCCAGCAGGGACAGGGGTGAAGCTTTCTTT. Its protein product is CASRDRGEAFF.

This chain uses TRBV19 with TRBJ2-2, with a possible D match to TRBD2 (8 bases). The CDR3 has 13 residues. CDR1 and CDR2 (germline): LNHDA, SQIVND (reference sequence). The DNA for the CDR3 is TGTGCTAGCGGGGACAGGAACACCGGGGAGCTGTTTTTT. This encodes CASGDRNTGELFF.

The sample holds a few counts of this clone. DNA of the CDR3: TGCGCCAGCAGCCCCGGAGGACAGGGCAATCAGCCCCAGCATTTT. This sequence encodes CASSPGGQGNQPQHF. The J gene is TRBJ1-5, the V gene TRBV5-1; 7 bases match TRBD1. Trimming took 4 bases from V and 2 from J; bases not matched to a gene: 6. CDR3 length equals 15 residues. CDR1 is SGHRS and CDR2 is YFSETQ in the germline V gene.

The chain uses TRBV6-1 and TRBJ2-1, with TRBD1 matching over 7 bases. The V segment lost 1 base and the J segment 0 bases; nucleotides outside the gene matches: 0. The CDR3 consists of 15 residues. CDR1 is MNHNS and CDR2 is SASEGT in the germline V gene. In DNA, the CDR3 is TGTGCCAGCAGTGAAGACAGGGGCTCCTACAATGAGCAGTTCTTC. Residues: CASSEDRGSYNEQFF.

The chain uses TRBV5-6 and TRBJ1-4, with D perhaps TRBD1 (6 bases). Germline CDR1 reads SGHDT; CDR2 reads YYEEEE. V was clipped by 3 bases and J by 0 bases, with 12 bases between them. This CDR3 has 16 residues. The CDR3 is CASSWTADATNEKLFF. CDR3 sequence (DNA): TGTGCCAGCAGCTGGACAGCAGACGCAACTAATGAAAAACTGTTTTTT.

The V and J genes are TRBV18 and TRBJ1-1; no firm D call. CDR3 length equals 15 residues. CDR1 and CDR2 (germline): KGHSH, LQKENI. V lost 0 bases and J lost 0, with 8 bases in between. The chain's CDR3 is CASSPPQTMNTEAFF. CDR3 nucleotides: TGTGCCAGCTCACCACCCCAGACAATGAACACTGAAGCTTTCTTT.

V gene TRBV12-3 or TRBV12-4 combines with J gene TRBJ2-5; D uncertain. This CDR3 is built from 12 residues. V dropped 5 bases and J dropped 2 bases, with 6 bases sitting between them. The CDR3 reads CASSIQQETQYF. CDR3 DNA sequence: TGTGCCAGCAGTATCCAGCAAGAGACCCAGTACTTC.

This rearrangement joins TRBV4-3 to TRBJ1-2, with a possible D match to TRBD1 (5 bases). Germline V lookup: CDR1 LGHNA, CDR2 YSLEER. Trimming took 0 bases from V and 6 from J, leaving 11 bases between them. CDR3 length: 14 amino acids. The CDR3 loop reads CASSQEYRNHGYTF. In DNA form, the CDR3 reads TGCGCCAGCAGCCAAGAGTACAGGAACCATGGCTACACCTTC.